This record covers a single T cell receptor beta chain. Its target is unknown. PCR or immunohistochemistry showed mismatch repair deficiency in every enrolled patient. Using immunoSEQ multiplex PCR, the repertoire was profiled, and TCRdb retains in-frame clones only, with some absent. Here the sample spans roughly 49,000 clones, 77% being singletons. This entry is derived from a study of PD-1 blockade in mismatch repair-deficient tumors. Study overall: Patients had fewer than 15 mismatch repair-deficient cancer types and were previously treated and progressing.

The V and J ends lost 8 bases and 1 base, in that order; junction bases with no gene match: 4. From germline, CDR1 is LNHNV and CDR2 YYDKDF (reference sequence). There are 13 residues in the CDR3. Study-level results: Tumor-resident clones, often undetectable pretreatment in blood, expanded then contracted after pembrolizumab.

Sequences were derived from PBMCs, sampled before pembrolizumab treatment. The sequence came from an adult with mismatch repair-deficient cancer. The chain carries TRBV15 and TRBJ1-2; 7 nucleotides match TRBD1. CDR3 DNA: TGTGCCACCCAGACAGGGAGTAACTATGGCTACACCTTC. Residues: CATQTGSNYGYTF.